This paragraph covers one T cell receptor beta chain sequence. The antigen is unknown. The authors distributed each subset's genomic DNA evenly over several immunoSEQ plates. An approximately 200 ng quantity of DNA, 30,000 to 35,000 T cell genomes, went into the sorted-subset replicate PCRs. Libraries were prepared by immunoSEQ multiplex PCR; TCRdb keeps only in-frame clonotypes and omits some of them. Of around 700,000 clones listed, about three quarters are singletons. This sample was included in a study of shared clonotypes between healthy human individuals. Study results and limitations: Four donors had approximately 4.6% of their naive CD4 clonotypes in common. The study found lower generation probabilities in non-shared clonotypes than in those shared by all four donors.

The receptor was isolated from a woman aged 25 to 39 in good health. The sequenced sample consisted of memory CD4+ T cells sorted from blood. Noted subset: CD45RA-negative fraction.

The CDR3 region has the DNA TGTGCCAGCAGCCAAGGGCCGGGCAATCAGCCCCAGCATTTT. It codes for CASSQGPGNQPQHF. The V gene is TRBV4-2, the J gene TRBJ1-5; unclear D gene. The CDR3 consists of 14 residues. Germline V gene sequence: CDR1 LGHNA, CDR2 YNFKEQ. Trimming removed 1 base from V and 2 bases from J, with 6 bases in between.